Sequencing of this TCR beta chain was carried out in a study of blood T cell repertoires in COVID-19. The V and J ends lost 1 base and 3 bases respectively, with 8 bases between them. The CDR3 consists of 13 residues. Germline-derived CDR1 and CDR2 are SGHRS and YFSETQ. Measured with immunoSEQ multiplex PCR; TCRdb has only the in-frame clones, and not every one. There are about 220,000 clones in the sample; 80% to 90% occur only once, and about 3.5% lies in the top ten. The study drew participants aged about 18 to 95 years from roughly 25 US areas. Cohorts were based on clinical histories the participants reported.

The specimen sequenced was PBMCs or T cells enriched from blood (not recorded which). The rearrangement uses TRBV5-1 and TRBJ2-7; tentative D call: TRBD1 (5 bases). The sequence was obtained from a woman aged 18-29 years in a cohort exposed to, infected with or recovered from COVID-19 (not recorded which). CDR3 bases: TGCGCCAGCAGCTTGACCCAGGGCTACGAGCAGTACTTC. Its translation: CASSLTQGYEQYF. Using reference TRBV5-1 and TRBJ2-7 for the parts outside the CDR3, the full variable domain is KAGVTQTPRYLIKTRGQQVTLSCSPISGHRSVSWYQQTPGQGLQFLFEYFSETQRNKGNFPGRFSGRQFSNSRSEMNVSTLELGDSALYLCASSLTQGYEQYFGPGTRLTVT.